This T cell receptor beta chain was found in a study of CD8 T cells in ankylosing spondylitis. Study-level results: Peripheral blood held disease-linked clones only at relatively low frequency, and these were CD8+.

CDR1 and CDR2 from the germline V gene are SGHRS and YFSETQ. This CDR3 has 12 amino acids. The V end lost 1 base, the J end lost 2 bases, and 0 bases lay between the germline ends. 5'-RACE, quantitative and with molecular barcodes, yielded the TCR beta libraries. TCRdb re-called the 5' RACE reads with MiXCR, one entry per CDR3 protein. The sample has around 250,000 distinct CDR3 sequences; 9.5% to 12% are singletons. This clonotype was observed at least ten times. The antigen is unknown. What was sequenced was blood, either unsorted or a sorted T cell fraction (not recorded which). The chain recombines TRBV5-1 with TRBJ2-2; D unclear. The receptor's source is a male donor with ankylosing spondylitis or in good health (not recorded which). The CDR3 protein is CASSLNTGELFF. Written as DNA, the CDR3 is TGCGCCAGCAGCTTGAACACCGGGGAGCTGTTTTTT.